This T cell receptor (beta chain) was retrieved from a study of shared clonotypes between healthy human individuals. CDR1 is WSHSY and CDR2 is SAAADI in the germline V gene. V was clipped by 3 bases and J by 6 bases, with 12 bases between them. The CDR3 sequence is 13 residues long. Genomic DNA of each subset was evenly split across several immunoSEQ plates. Assay: immunoSEQ multiplex PCR; the TCRdb copy retains only in-frame clones and omits some. The sample lists about 330,000 clones; about nine tenths were seen once. Sequenced input: memory CD8+ T cells sorted from blood. Subset indicated: CD45RO+ cells pooled with CCR7-negative TemRA cells. The chain uses TRBV10-2 and TRBJ2-7; no clear D. This sequence originates from a man aged 18 to 29 in good health. CDR3 in DNA: TGCGCCAGCAGTGAAAACTCCCTATTCGAGCAGTACTTC. This translates into CASSENSLFEQYF.